Listed below are T cell receptor beta chains from one sample, sequenced in a study of monozygotic twins with cystic fibrosis. Libraries were prepared by immunoSEQ multiplex PCR; TCRdb keeps only in-frame clonotypes and omits some of them. Of about 24,000 clones detected, 85% to 90% appear once; the ten largest clones hold roughly 1.3%. Sequenced sample: blood. These receptor sequences come from a woman aged 25 to 45 with cystic fibrosis. CDR3s leave out the opening cysteine and the closing phenylalanine or tryptophan.

J gene | V gene | CDR3 protein
TRBJ1-5 | TRBV27 | ASSLGTGGNQPQH
TRBJ1-5 | TRBV5-6 | ASSLGPGQHSNQPQH
TRBJ2-7 | TRBV21-1 | ASSKRTETYEQY
TRBJ2-3 | TRBV19 | ASSISGRVADTQY
TRBJ2-7 | TRBV6-1 | ASSAHRGPSEQY
TRBJ1-1 | TRBV30 | AWRGRQGGYHTEAF
TRBJ1-5 | TRBV7-8 | ASSRDRLNSNQPQH
TRBJ2-7 | TRBV5-1 | ASSLQGALNEQY
TRBJ1-3 | TRBV29-1 | SVGGIYGNTIY
TRBJ1-2 | TRBV7-2 | ASSPNPMEGYT
TRBJ1-5 | TRBV27 | ASSLKGRNIGNQPQH
TRBJ2-2 | TRBV27 | ASSFSRPGVGELF
TRBJ2-7 | TRBV5-1 | ASSYDDTDYFYEQY
TRBJ2-3 | TRBV5-4 | ASSLEVAGGPSDTQY
TRBJ2-2 | TRBV6-1 | ASLIVGRITGELF
TRBJ1-2 | TRBV28 | ASSSLQGAGDGYT
TRBJ2-7 | TRBV19 | ASSIGSSYEQY
TRBJ2-5 | TRBV4-3 | ASSQGQPGLGETQY
TRBJ1-5 | TRBV28 | ASSGGGPRQPQH
TRBJ2-7 | TRBV4-2 | ASSKNSRDGYYEQY